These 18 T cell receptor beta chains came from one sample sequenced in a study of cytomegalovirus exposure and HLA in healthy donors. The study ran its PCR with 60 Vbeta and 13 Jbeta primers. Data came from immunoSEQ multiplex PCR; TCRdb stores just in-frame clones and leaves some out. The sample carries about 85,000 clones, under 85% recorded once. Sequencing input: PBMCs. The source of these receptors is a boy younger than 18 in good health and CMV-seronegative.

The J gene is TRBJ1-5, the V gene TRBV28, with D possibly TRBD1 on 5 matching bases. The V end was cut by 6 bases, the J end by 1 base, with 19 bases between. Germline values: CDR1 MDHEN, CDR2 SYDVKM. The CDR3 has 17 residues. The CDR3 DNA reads TGTGCCAGCAGCCACCGGGGACTGCGGAGCAGCAATCAGCCCCAGCATTTT. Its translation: CASSHRGLRSSNQPQHF.

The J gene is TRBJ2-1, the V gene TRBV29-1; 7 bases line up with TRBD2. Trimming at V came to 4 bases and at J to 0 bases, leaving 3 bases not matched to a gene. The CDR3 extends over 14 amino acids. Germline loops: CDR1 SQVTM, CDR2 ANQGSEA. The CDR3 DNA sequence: TGCAGCGTTGGAGCGGGGATCTCCTACAATGAGCAGTTCTTC. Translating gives CSVGAGISYNEQFF.

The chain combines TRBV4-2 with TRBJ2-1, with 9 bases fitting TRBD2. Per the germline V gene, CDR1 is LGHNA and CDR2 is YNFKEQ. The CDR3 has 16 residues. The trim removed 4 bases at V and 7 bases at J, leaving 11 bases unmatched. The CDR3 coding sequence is TGTGCCAGCAGCCCCGGTGGGGTAGCGGGGGCTAATGAGCAGTTCTTC. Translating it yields CASSPGGVAGANEQFF.

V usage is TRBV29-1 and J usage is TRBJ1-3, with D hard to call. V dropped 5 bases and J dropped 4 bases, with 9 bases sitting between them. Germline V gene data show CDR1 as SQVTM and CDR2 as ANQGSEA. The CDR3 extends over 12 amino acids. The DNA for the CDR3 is TGCAGCGTTCCGGGAAGAGGAAACACCATATATTTT. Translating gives CSVPGRGNTIYF.

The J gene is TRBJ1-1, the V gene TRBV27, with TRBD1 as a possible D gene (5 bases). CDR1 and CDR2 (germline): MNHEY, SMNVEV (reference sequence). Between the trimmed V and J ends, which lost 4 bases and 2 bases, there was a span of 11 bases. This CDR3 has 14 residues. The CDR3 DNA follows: TGTGCCAGCAGTTGGGGGGACGGCAACACTGAAGCTTTCTTT. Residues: CASSWGDGNTEAFF.

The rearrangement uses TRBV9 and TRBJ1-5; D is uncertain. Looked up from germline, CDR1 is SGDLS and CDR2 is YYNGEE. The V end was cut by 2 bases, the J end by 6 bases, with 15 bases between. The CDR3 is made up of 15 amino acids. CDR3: CASSVSSGSGQPQHF. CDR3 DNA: TGTGCCAGCAGCGTTTCTAGTGGCAGCGGTCAGCCCCAGCATTTT. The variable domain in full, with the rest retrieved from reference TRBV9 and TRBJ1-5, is DSGVTQTPKHLITATGQRVTLRCSPRSGDLSVYWYQQSLDQGLQFLIQYYNGEERAKGNILERFSAQQFPDLHSELNLSSLELGDSALYFCASSVSSGSGQPQHFGDGTRLSIL.

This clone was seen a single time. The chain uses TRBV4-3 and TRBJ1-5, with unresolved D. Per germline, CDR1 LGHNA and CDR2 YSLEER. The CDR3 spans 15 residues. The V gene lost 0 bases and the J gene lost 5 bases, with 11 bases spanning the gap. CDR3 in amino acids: CASSQDRGGDQPQHF. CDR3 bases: TGCGCCAGCAGCCAAGATCGCGGTGGAGATCAGCCCCAGCATTTT.

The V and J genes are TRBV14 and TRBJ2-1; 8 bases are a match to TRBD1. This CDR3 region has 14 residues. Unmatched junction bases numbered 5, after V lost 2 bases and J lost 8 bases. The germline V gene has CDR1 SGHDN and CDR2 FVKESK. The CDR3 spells CASSQWTGSDEQFF. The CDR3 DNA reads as TGTGCCAGCAGCCAATGGACAGGGAGCGATGAGCAGTTCTTC.

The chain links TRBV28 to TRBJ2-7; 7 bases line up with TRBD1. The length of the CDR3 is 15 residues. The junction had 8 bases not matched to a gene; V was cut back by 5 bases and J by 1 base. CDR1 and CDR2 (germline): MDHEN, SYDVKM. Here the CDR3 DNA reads TGTGCCAGCAGTACCAAGGGGGCGAATTCCTACGAGCAGTACTTC. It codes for CASSTKGANSYEQYF.

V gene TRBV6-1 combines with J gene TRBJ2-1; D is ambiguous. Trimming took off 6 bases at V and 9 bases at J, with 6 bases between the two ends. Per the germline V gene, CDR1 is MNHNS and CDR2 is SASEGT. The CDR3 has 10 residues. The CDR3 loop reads CASRYPEQFF. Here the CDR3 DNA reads TGTGCCAGCAGGTATCCTGAGCAGTTCTTC.

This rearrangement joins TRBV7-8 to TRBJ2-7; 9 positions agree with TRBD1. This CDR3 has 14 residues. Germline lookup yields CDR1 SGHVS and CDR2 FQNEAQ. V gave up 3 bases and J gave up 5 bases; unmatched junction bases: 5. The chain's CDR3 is CASSFGQGMNEQYF. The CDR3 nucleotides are TGTGCCAGCAGCTTTGGACAGGGGATGAACGAGCAGTACTTC.

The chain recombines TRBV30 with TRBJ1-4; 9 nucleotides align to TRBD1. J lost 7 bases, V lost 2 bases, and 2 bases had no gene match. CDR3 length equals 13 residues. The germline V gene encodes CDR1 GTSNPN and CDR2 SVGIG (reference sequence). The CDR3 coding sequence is TGTGCCTGGAGTACAGGGGGCGGTGAAAAACTGTTTTTT. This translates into CAWSTGGGEKLFF.

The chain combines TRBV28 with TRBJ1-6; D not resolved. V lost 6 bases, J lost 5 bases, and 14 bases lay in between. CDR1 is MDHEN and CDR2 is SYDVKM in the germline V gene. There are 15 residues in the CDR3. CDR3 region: CASSPRLVNNSPLHF. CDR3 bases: TGTGCCAGCAGCCCCCGCTTAGTCAATAATTCACCCCTCCACTTT.

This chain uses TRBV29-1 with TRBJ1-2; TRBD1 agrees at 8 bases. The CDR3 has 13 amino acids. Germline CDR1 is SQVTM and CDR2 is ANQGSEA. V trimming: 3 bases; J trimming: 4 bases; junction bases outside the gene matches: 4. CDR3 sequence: CSVDQGAGYGYTF. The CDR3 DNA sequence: TGCAGCGTTGATCAGGGGGCCGGCTATGGCTACACCTTC.

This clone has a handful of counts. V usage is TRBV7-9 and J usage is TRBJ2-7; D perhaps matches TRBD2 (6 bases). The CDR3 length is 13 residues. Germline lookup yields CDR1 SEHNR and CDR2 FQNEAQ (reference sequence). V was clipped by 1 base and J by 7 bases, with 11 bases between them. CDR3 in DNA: TGTGCCAGCAGCTTAGAAACGCGGGGAGAGCAGTACTTC. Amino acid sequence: CASSLETRGEQYF.

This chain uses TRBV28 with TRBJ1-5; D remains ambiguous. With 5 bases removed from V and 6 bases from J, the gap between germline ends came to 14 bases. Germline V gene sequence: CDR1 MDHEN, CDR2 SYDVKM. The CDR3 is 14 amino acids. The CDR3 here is CASSTRGGTQPQHF. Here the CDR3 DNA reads TGTGCCAGCAGTACCCGGGGAGGAACTCAGCCCCAGCATTTT.

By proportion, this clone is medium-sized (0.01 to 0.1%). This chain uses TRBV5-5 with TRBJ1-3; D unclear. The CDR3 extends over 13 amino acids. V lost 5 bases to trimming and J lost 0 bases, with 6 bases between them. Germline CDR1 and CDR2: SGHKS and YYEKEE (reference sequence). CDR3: CASRSGSGNTIYF. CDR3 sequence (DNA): TGTGCCAGCAGATCAGGCTCTGGAAACACCATATATTTT.

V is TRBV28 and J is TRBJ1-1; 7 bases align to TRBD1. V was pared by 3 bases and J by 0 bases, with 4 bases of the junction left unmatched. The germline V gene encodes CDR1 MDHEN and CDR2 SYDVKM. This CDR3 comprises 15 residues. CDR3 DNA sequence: TGTGCCAGCAGTTTGACAGGGACATTGAACACTGAAGCTTTCTTT. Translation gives CASSLTGTLNTEAFF. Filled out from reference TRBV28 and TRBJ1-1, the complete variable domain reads DVKVTQSSRYLVKRTGEKVFLECVQDMDHENMFWYRQDPGLGLRLIYFSYDVKMKEKGDIPEGYSVSREKKERFSLILESASTNQTSMYLCASSLTGTLNTEAFFGQGTRLTVV.